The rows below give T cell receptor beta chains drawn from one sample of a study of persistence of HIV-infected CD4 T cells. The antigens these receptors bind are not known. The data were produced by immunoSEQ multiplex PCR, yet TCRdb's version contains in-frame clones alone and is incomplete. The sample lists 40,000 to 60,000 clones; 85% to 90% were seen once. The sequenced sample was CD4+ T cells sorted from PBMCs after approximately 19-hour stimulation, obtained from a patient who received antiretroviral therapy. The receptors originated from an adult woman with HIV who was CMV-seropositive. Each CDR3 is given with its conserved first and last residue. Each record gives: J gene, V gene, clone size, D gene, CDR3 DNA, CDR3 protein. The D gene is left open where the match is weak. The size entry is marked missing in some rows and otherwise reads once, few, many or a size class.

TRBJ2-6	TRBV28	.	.	TGTGCCAGCAGTTTAGTCCGCTCTGGGGCCAACGTCCTGACTTTC	CASSLVRSGANVLTF
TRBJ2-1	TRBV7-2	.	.	TGTGCCAGCAGCTTAGCGCCCGGGACCGTGTACAATGAGCAGTTCTTC	CASSLAPGTVYNEQFF
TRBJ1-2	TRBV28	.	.	TGTGCCAGCAGTCTCAGGGGAGGCATCCGGGGCTACACCTTC	CASSLRGGIRGYTF
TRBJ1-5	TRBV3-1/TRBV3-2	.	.	TGTGCCAGCAGCCAAGCGCAGGGCTTCCAGCCCCAGCATTTT	CASSQAQGFQPQHF
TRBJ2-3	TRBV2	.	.	TGTGCCAGCAGCAGGAACGTCCGCACAGATACGCAGTATTTT	CASSRNVRTDTQYF
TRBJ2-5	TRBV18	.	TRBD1	TGTGTCAGCTCACCACGACAGGGCGAAGAGACCCAGTACTTC	CVSSPRQGEETQYF
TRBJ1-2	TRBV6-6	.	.	TGTGCCAGCAGGGAACTGGACACTTCAAACTATGGCTACACCTTC	CASRELDTSNYGYTF
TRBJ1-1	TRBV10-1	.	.	TGCGCCAGCAGTGATCCCGGGATGCGCGAAGCTTTCTTT	CASSDPGMREAFF
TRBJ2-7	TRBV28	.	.	TGTGCCAGCAGTTCCCCTCGGGGACCCTCCTACGAGCAGTACTTC	CASSSPRGPSYEQYF
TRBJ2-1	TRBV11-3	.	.	TGTGCCAGCAGCTTAGGGGGGGGGCCGAGCTCCTACAATGAGCAGTTCTTC	CASSLGGGPSSYNEQFF
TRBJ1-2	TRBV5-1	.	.	TGCGCCAGCAGCCTGGATGCTAACTATGGCTACACCTTC	CASSLDANYGYTF
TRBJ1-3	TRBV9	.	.	TGTGCCAGTGGGGCAGCTGGAAACACCATATATTTT	CASGAAGNTIYF
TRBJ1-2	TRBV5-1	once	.	TGCGCCAGCAGCTTGGACAGGGATTATGGCTACACCTTC	CASSLDRDYGYTF
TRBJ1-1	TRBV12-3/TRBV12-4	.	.	TGTGCCAGCAGCCCCCCGAACACTGAAGCTTTCTTT	CASSPPNTEAFF
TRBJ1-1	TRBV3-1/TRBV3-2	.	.	TGTGCCAGCAGCCAAGAAGTTAGAGGCACTGAAGCTTTCTTT	CASSQEVRGTEAFF
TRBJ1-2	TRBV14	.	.	TGTGCCAGCAGCCAACAGGCCTATGGCTACACCTTC	CASSQQAYGYTF
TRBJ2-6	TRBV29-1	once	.	TGCAGCGTTGCAGGGGGGACTGGGGCCAACGTCCTGACTTTC	CSVAGGTGANVLTF
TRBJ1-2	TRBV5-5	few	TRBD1	TGTGCCAGCAGCTTGGGTCAGGGGGCGGGGGCCTTCTACACCTTC	CASSLGQGAGAFYTF
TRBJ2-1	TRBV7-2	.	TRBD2	TGTGCCAGCAGCTCCGACCTGACTAGCGGGGGGAGGCAGTTCTTC	CASSSDLTSGGRQFF
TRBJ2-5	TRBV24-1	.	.	TGTGCCACCGAACGAGAACTAAGGGCAGGACTTCAAGAGACCCAGTACTTC	CATERELRAGLQETQYF
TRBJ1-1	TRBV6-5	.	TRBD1	TGTGCCAGCAGTTACTCTACCGGGACAGGGGGAGCTTTCTTT	CASSYSTGTGGAFF
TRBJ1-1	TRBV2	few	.	TGTGCCAGCAGTTACTACATAAACGCTGAAGCTTTCTTT	CASSYYINAEAFF
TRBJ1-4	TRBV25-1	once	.	TGTGCCAGCAGTGAATGGACGAAGGAAAAACTGTTTTTT	CASSEWTKEKLFF
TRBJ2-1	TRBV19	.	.	TGTGCCACTAGGTCCGGGTGGGAGCAGTTCTTC	CATRSGWEQFF
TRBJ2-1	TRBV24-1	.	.	TGTGCCACCAGTGCAAAGAGGGGGGGCTCCTACAATGAGCAGTTCTTC	CATSAKRGGSYNEQFF
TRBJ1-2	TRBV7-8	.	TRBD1	TGTGCCAGCACCCTGACAGGGGGCGGCTATGGCTACACCTTC	CASTLTGGGYGYTF
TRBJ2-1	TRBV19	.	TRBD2	TGTGCCAGTAGTTTCTGGACTAGCGGGAGGGGCAGCCATGAGCAGTTCTTC	CASSFWTSGRGSHEQFF
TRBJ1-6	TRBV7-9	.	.	TGTGCCAGCACCAGGGAGTCCTCGAATTCACCCCTCCACTTT	CASTRESSNSPLHF
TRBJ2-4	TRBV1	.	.	TGCACCAGCAGCCAAGGCCCAAGGCCCTACTCCGGGAACATTCAGTACTTC	CTSSQGPRPYSGNIQYF
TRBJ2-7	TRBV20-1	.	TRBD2	TGCAGTGCTAGTAGAGCGGGGGGCTACGAGCAGTACTTC	CSASRAGGYEQYF
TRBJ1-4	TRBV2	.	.	TGTGCCAGCAGGTTAACGGACCGTGAGGGGGAAAAACTGTTTTTT	CASRLTDREGEKLFF
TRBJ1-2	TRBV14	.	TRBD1	TGTGCCAGCAGCCTCCCCGGGACAGGGGGTGTCTATGGCTACACCTTC	CASSLPGTGGVYGYTF
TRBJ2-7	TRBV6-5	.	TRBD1	TGTGCCAGCAGTTCCCGGGACAGGGCCTACGAGCAGTACTTC	CASSSRDRAYEQYF
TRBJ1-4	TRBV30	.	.	TGTGCCTGGTACCGACAGGCTAATGAAAAACTGTTTTTT	CAWYRQANEKLFF
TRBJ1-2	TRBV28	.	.	TGTGCCAGCAGTTTTCTGTCGTTCTATGGCTACACCTTC	CASSFLSFYGYTF
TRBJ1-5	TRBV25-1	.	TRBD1	TGTGCCAGCCGGGGACAGGGGATTAATCAGCCCCAGCATTTT	CASRGQGINQPQHF
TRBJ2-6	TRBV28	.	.	TGTGCCAGCAGTTTTGCAGCTGGGGCCAACGTCCTGACTTTC	CASSFAAGANVLTF
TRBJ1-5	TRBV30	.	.	TGTGCCTGGAGTGTACGTGAGGGAAGCAATCAGCCCCAGCATTTT	CAWSVREGSNQPQHF
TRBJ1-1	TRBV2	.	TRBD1	TGTGCCAGCAGTAAACAGGGGGCTGAGAACACTGAAGCTTTCTTT	CASSKQGAENTEAFF
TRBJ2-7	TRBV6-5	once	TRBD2	TGTGCCAGCAGTTACTTGGGGGGGGGTCCCCAATACGAGCAGTACTTC	CASSYLGGGPQYEQYF
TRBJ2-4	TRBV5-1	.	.	TGCGCCAGCAGCCCCCGGTCGGACAGTAACATTCAGTACTTC	CASSPRSDSNIQYF
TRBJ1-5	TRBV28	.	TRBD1	TGTGCCAGCAGACAGGGGTTTAGCAATCAGCCCCAGCATTTT	CASRQGFSNQPQHF
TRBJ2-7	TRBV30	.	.	TGTGCCTGGAGTAAGCCCTTAGGACAGCAATCCGAGCAGTACTTC	CAWSKPLGQQSEQYF